One sample yielded the 27 T cell receptor beta chains listed below, sequenced in a study of T cells in Graves' hyperthyroidism and ophthalmopathy. It was RNA transcripts that yielded the amplified TCR beta CDR3 regions. HTBI primers were the set used in a first-round RT-PCR of the TCR CDR3. A single record per CDR3 protein comes from TCRdb applying MiXCR to the multiplex PCR reads. This sample has hundreds of thousands of distinct CDR3 sequences, with about 17% found just once. Sequenced: blood. All receptors derive from a woman aged 45-65 years with Graves' hyperthyroidism that later progressed to Graves' ophthalmopathy.

This clonotype appeared a few times. This chain connects TRBV20-1 to TRBJ2-3; D is unclear. Trimming took 3 bases from V and 0 from J, leaving 13 bases between them. CDR1 is DFQATT and CDR2 is SNEGSKA in the germline V gene (reference sequence). CDR3 size: 15 residues. CDR3 coding DNA: TGCAGTGCTAGTTCCGTCAGGCGGAGCACAGATACGCAGTATTTT. It yields the protein CSASSVRRSTDTQYF.

About this clonotype: It differs at one base from a far larger clone, so likely a read error. The chain is built from TRBV11-2 and TRBJ2-5; no definite D call. The CDR3 is 13 amino acids. Germline V gene lookup returns CDR1 SGHAT and CDR2 FQNNGV. CDR3 nucleotide sequence: TGTGCCGGCAGCTTAGTAGGACAAGAGACCCAGTACTTC. Its protein is CAGSLVGQETQYF.

This clonotype has a handful of counts. V usage is TRBV6-2 or TRBV6-3 and J usage is TRBJ1-1; D is ambiguous. V was pared by 6 bases and J by 6 bases, with 8 bases between. This CDR3 spans 11 amino acids. The germline V gene has CDR1 MNHEY and CDR2 SVGEGT. The CDR3 DNA follows: TGTGCCAGCAGCCAGTCTCCTGAAGCTTTCTTT. It is translated as CASSQSPEAFF.

Only a few counts were recorded for this clonotype. The chain couples TRBV12-3 or TRBV12-4 to TRBJ2-3; 7 positions agree with TRBD1. J gave up 5 bases and V 4 bases, and 3 bases lay outside the gene matches. The CDR3 is made up of 13 amino acids. CDR3 bases: TGTGCCAGCAGTTCGACAGGGCGAGATACGCAGTATTTT. Amino acid sequence: CASSSTGRDTQYF.

This chain links TRBV5-1 with TRBJ2-1; D unclear. The V and J ends lost 1 base and 8 bases respectively, with 10 bases between them. There are 13 residues in the CDR3. Germline V lookup: CDR1 SGHRS, CDR2 YFSETQ. Here the CDR3 DNA reads TGCGCCAGCAGCTTGTCGTTGATCGATGAGCAGTTCTTC. Protein sequence: CASSLSLIDEQFF.

The genes are TRBV4-1 and TRBJ1-1, with D maybe TRBD1 (5 bases). V was trimmed by 6 bases and J by 1 base, leaving 12 bases between them. The CDR3 runs to 14 residues. Germline CDR1 is MGHRA and CDR2 is YSYEKL. CDR3 residues: CASRRSGGNTEAFF. DNA for the CDR3: TGCGCCAGCAGACGTTCTGGGGGGAACACTGAAGCTTTCTTT.

This clonotype was detected ten times or more. The J gene is TRBJ2-1, the V gene TRBV24-1, with D possibly called TRBD1 or TRBD2 (6 bases each). The length of the CDR3 is 17 residues. Germline loops: CDR1 KGHDR, CDR2 SFDVKD. The V and J ends lost 0 bases and 7 bases respectively, with 18 bases between them. The CDR3 DNA follows: TGTGCCACCAGTGATTTGCGGGGGCCTACCCCCCAGAATGAGCAGTTCTTC. Its translation is CATSDLRGPTPQNEQFF.

The sample holds many counts of this clonotype. The V call is TRBV3-1, the J call TRBJ2-1; TRBD2 aligns across 7 bases. The CDR3 covers 16 residues. Germline V gene data show CDR1 as LGHDT and CDR2 as YNNKEL (reference sequence). Trimming took 0 bases from V and 4 from J; bases not matched to a gene: 6. CDR3 sequence: CASSQDRGDSYNEQFF. The CDR3, as DNA: TGTGCCAGCAGCCAAGATCGGGGGGACTCATACAATGAGCAGTTCTTC.

J is TRBJ1-4 and V is TRBV5-8, with 9 bases identical to TRBD1. The CDR3 length is 17 residues. The germline CDR1 and CDR2 sequences are SGHTS and YDEGEE. V lost 4 bases and J lost 7; bases outside the gene matches: 14. The CDR3 here is CASSISPGTGFAEKLFF. Written as DNA, the CDR3 is TGTGCCAGCAGCATAAGTCCCGGGACAGGGTTCGCTGAAAAACTGTTTTTT.

There are many counts of this clonotype. This rearrangement joins TRBV7-9 to TRBJ2-3; TRBD1 agrees at 8 bases. This CDR3 is built from 14 residues. J lost 4 bases, V lost 4 bases, and 4 bases had no gene match. CDR1 and CDR2 (germline): SEHNR, FQNEAQ (reference sequence). DNA for the CDR3: TGTGCCAGCAGCTCGACAGGGGCGGCAGATACGCAGTATTTT. Encoded protein: CASSSTGAADTQYF. Together with reference TRBV7-9 and TRBJ2-3, the CDR3 gives the full variable domain: DTGVSQNPRHKITKRGQNVTFRCDPISEHNRLYWYRQTLGQGPEFLTYFQNEAQLEKSRLLSDRFSAERPKGSFSTLEIQRTEQGDSAMYLCASSSTGAADTQYFGPGTRLTVL.

The chain joins TRBV12-3 or TRBV12-4 to TRBJ2-1; D could derive from TRBD1 or TRBD2 (6 bases each). CDR3 length equals 14 residues. The V and J ends lost 0 bases and 11 bases respectively, with 14 bases between them. Here the CDR3 reads CASSLAGKRGQQFF. The CDR3 bases are TGTGCCAGCAGTTTAGCGGGGAAACGGGGGCAGCAGTTCTTC.

The chain combines TRBV6-1 with TRBJ1-2, with a tentative D call TRBD1 (6 bases). Germline V gives CDR1 MNHNS, CDR2 SASEGT. The CDR3 has 15 residues. Trimming pared 5 bases from V and 4 bases from J, leaving 17 bases between. The CDR3 DNA reads as TGTGCCAGCAGTTCAACCTTGGGGACACTCTATGGCTACACCTTC. Encoded protein: CASSSTLGTLYGYTF.

This clonotype was recorded at least ten times. The J gene is TRBJ2-7, the V gene TRBV11-2, with D possibly being TRBD2 (6 bases). The CDR3 extends over 14 amino acids. V lost 1 base and J lost 2, with 9 bases in between. CDR1 and CDR2 (germline): SGHAT, FQNNGV. The DNA for the CDR3 is TGTGCCAGCAGCTTAGCGGGACTTACCTACGAGCAGTACTTC. It specifies CASSLAGLTYEQYF.

The chain links TRBV18 to TRBJ2-3, with TRBD2 matching 11 bases. The germline CDR1 and CDR2 sequences are KGHSH and LQKENI. Trimming removed 3 bases from V and 5 bases from J; junction bases left unmatched: 10. The CDR3 covers 17 residues. Written as DNA, the CDR3 is TGTGCCAGCTCACCCTCGGCTAGCGGGGGGATCGAAGATACGCAGTATTTT. Amino acid sequence: CASSPSASGGIEDTQYF.

This clonotype appeared a few times. This chain uses TRBV7-8 with TRBJ1-5; no clear D gene. Germline CDR1 SGHVS, CDR2 FQNEAQ. This CDR3 has 12 residues. The V gene lost 8 bases and the J gene lost 9 bases, with 14 bases spanning the gap. The CDR3 sequence: CASAHPGRPQHF. Here the CDR3 DNA reads TGTGCCAGCGCACATCCTGGGCGGCCCCAGCATTTT.

This clonotype was recorded a few times. A single base separates this from a much larger clone, so it may be a read error. The conserved phenylalanine or tryptophan normally closing the CDR3 is absent here, so this likely arose from a read error. The chain couples TRBV20-1 to TRBJ2-7, with 12 nucleotides matching TRBD2. CDR3 length: 16 amino acids. V shed 4 bases, J shed 5 bases, and the junction held 12 bases outside the gene matches. Per the germline V gene, CDR1 is DFQATT and CDR2 is SNEGSKA (reference sequence). This CDR3 is CSATRPTSGGNNEQYL. CDR3 nucleotides: TGCAGTGCTACCCGCCCCACTAGCGGGGGGAACAACGAGCAGTACCTC.

This clonotype was found many times. The chain's CDR3 is CASSQEGRSNQPQHF. The CDR3 nucleotides read TGTGCCAGCAGCCAAGAAGGCAGAAGCAATCAGCCCCAGCATTTT. The rearrangement joins TRBV3-1 to TRBJ1-5; D gene unclear. The germline gives CDR1 LGHDT, CDR2 YNNKEL (reference sequence). Trimming shortened V by 0 bases and J by 1 base, and 7 bases separated the two germline ends. This CDR3 region has 15 residues.

This clonotype was seen at least ten times. This chain joins TRBV3-1 and TRBJ2-5; 12 bases fit TRBD2. Germline V lookup: CDR1 LGHDT, CDR2 YNNKEL (reference sequence). This CDR3 has 16 residues. J was trimmed by 4 bases and V by 1 base; bases with no gene match: 4. This chain's CDR3 is CASSQVSSGGAETQYF. The CDR3 DNA follows: TGTGCCAGCAGCCAAGTTTCTAGCGGGGGGGCAGAGACCCAGTACTTC.

This clonotype was counted between two and nine times. V usage is TRBV29-1 and J usage is TRBJ1-2; TRBD1 is a possible D gene (5 bases). The CDR3 has 13 amino acids. Germline CDR1 SQVTM, CDR2 ANQGSEA. V lost 7 bases, J lost 4 bases, and 16 bases lay in between. CDR3 in DNA: TGCAGCGGCCAAGAGGGACGGACCTATGGCTACACCTTC. Its protein product is CSGQEGRTYGYTF.

CDR3 in amino acids: CASSTGLPLDQPQHF. CDR3 DNA sequence: TGTGCCAGCAGCACAGGTCTGCCCCTAGATCAGCCCCAGCATTTT. V gene TRBV6-1 combines with J gene TRBJ1-5; D possibly corresponds to TRBD1 (5 bases). From germline, CDR1 is MNHNS and CDR2 SASEGT. The CDR3 spans 15 residues. V lost 6 bases and J lost 5, with 17 bases in between.

This clonotype was seen more than once but under ten times. The chain joins TRBV7-9 to TRBJ1-2; TRBD1 is a possible D gene (5 bases). Trimming took off 3 bases at V and 4 bases at J, with 12 bases between the two ends. The V gene's germline CDR1 is SEHNR and CDR2 FQNEAQ (reference sequence). The CDR3 runs to 14 residues. The CDR3, as DNA: TGTGCCAGCAGCTTTTCTAGACAGAGCTATGGCTACACCTTC. Translating gives CASSFSRQSYGYTF.

V and J are TRBV10-3 and TRBJ2-7; 8 nucleotides align to TRBD1. Trimming cost V 7 bases and J 6 bases; bases outside gene matches: 11. The CDR3 runs to 14 residues. Germline lookup yields CDR1 ENHRY and CDR2 SYGVKD. The chain's CDR3 is CAITPGQVLGEQYF. The CDR3 nucleotides are TGTGCCATCACCCCGGGACAGGTCTTAGGCGAGCAGTACTTC.

There are many counts of this clonotype. The rearrangement links TRBV7-8 to TRBJ1-1, with D maybe TRBD1 (6 bases). CDR1 SGHVS and CDR2 FQNEAQ come from the germline V gene. The CDR3 extends over 13 amino acids. The germline V and J ends were trimmed by 7 bases and 1 base, with 10 bases remaining between them. CDR3 residues: CASIRGANTEAFF. The CDR3 bases are TGTGCCAGCATAAGGGGGGCGAACACTGAAGCTTTCTTT. The full variable domain, in which reference TRBV7-8 and TRBJ1-1 provide the parts outside the CDR3, is GAGVSQSPRYKVAKRGQDVALRCDPISGHVSLFWYQQALGQGPEFLTYFQNEAQLDKSGLPSDRFFAERPEGSVSTLKIQRTQQEDSAVYLCASIRGANTEAFFGQGTRLTVV.

V and J are TRBV28 and TRBJ1-2; TRBD1 aligns across 10 bases. The CDR3 runs 16 residues. CDR1 and CDR2 from the germline V gene are MDHEN and SYDVKM. V lost 5 bases, J lost 0 bases, and 6 bases stayed unmatched. This CDR3 reads CASSTRQGATNYGYTF. Here the CDR3 DNA reads TGTGCCAGCAGTACCCGACAGGGGGCGACTAACTATGGCTACACCTTC.

This clonotype was detected ten times or more. This sequence joins TRBV6-1 and TRBJ1-5; D possibly corresponds to TRBD1 (6 bases). Germline values: CDR1 MNHNS, CDR2 SASEGT. With 5 bases removed from V and 5 bases from J, the gap between germline ends came to 13 bases. The CDR3 is made up of 14 amino acids. Here the CDR3 reads CASSPRGRDQPQHF. DNA for the CDR3: TGTGCCAGCAGTCCCAGGGGAAGAGATCAGCCCCAGCATTTT.

The chain links TRBV29-1 to TRBJ2-7; weak D call: TRBD1 (6 bases). Germline V gene sequence: CDR1 SQVTM, CDR2 ANQGSEA. V was clipped by 0 bases and J by 5 bases, with 20 bases between them. CDR3 size: 16 residues. The DNA of the CDR3 is TGCAGCGTTGAAGATTACAGGGACCTCGACGTGGACGAGCAGTACTTC. Its protein is CSVEDYRDLDVDEQYF.

The sample holds many counts of this clonotype. The rearrangement uses TRBV5-1 and TRBJ1-1, with D possibly being TRBD1 (5 bases). V was shortened by 3 bases and J by 2 bases, with 8 bases between the two germline ends. CDR1 and CDR2 (germline): SGHRS, YFSETQ. The CDR3 has 13 residues. The CDR3 DNA reads TGCGCCAGCAGCTACGACAGAAACACTGAAGCTTTCTTT. Its translation is CASSYDRNTEAFF.